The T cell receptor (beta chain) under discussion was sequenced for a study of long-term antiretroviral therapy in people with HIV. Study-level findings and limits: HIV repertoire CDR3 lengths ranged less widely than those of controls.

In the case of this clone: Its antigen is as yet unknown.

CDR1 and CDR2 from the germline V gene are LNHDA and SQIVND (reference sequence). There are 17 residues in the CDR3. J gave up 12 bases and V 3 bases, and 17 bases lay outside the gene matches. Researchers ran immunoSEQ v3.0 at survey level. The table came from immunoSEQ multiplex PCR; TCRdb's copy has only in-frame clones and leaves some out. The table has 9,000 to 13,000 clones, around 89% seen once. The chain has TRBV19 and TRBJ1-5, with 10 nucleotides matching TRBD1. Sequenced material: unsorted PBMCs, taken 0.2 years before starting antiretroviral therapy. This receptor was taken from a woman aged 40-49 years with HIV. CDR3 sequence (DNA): TGTGCCAGTAGTATTTCCCACGGGACAGGGGATGACAGCATCCAGCATTTT. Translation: CASSISHGTGDDSIQHF.